This T cell receptor beta chain was observed in a study of CD8 T cells in Susac syndrome. The RNA, roughly 0.45 to 1 ug, was put through reverse transcription using random hexamers. TCRdb reprocessed the immunoSEQ multiplex PCR reads via MiXCR and lists one record per CDR3 protein. Here the sample spans about 70,000 distinct CDR3 sequences, just over 95% being singletons. CDR1 is SQVTM, CDR2 ANQGSEA, per germline. V was clipped by 7 bases and J by 5 bases; unmatched bases: 8. This CDR3 comprises 14 residues. The chain joins TRBV29-1 to TRBJ2-2; 9 nucleotides align to TRBD2. This sequence originates from a human donor with multiple sclerosis. The sample taken for sequencing was CD4+ T cells from PBMCs. The CDR3 spells CSGGSSGVTGELFF. CDR3 coding DNA: TGCAGCGGGGGGTCTAGCGGGGTTACCGGGGAGCTGTTTTTT.